These 25 T cell receptor beta chains were all obtained from the same sample, sequenced in a study of vaccination and CD4 T cells after COVID-19. With the Oncomine TCR Beta short-read assay, DNA from cultured CD4+ T cells was sequenced. TCRdb processed the PCR reads anew with MiXCR; each CDR3 protein has one entry. The repertoire holds thousands of distinct CDR3 sequences, with about half as singletons. The antigens for these receptors are not known. Treatment specified: roughly 10-day PBMC culture with coronavirus spike peptide pools or control peptides (ViraFEST assay). Gathering of the CD4+ T cells, from the unexposed donor, took place before the COVID-19 pandemic (2011-2018). Sequencing was done on a sample of CD4+ T cells from blood, cultured in vitro. The source of these receptors is a human donor in good health.

The chain is built from TRBV4-3 and TRBJ1-2; no clear D gene. The CDR3 has 15 residues. Deletions cut 0 bases from V and 4 bases from J, with 12 bases between. CDR1 is LGHNA and CDR2 is YSLEER in the germline V gene. CDR3 DNA sequence: TGCGCCAGCAGCCAAGAAGTCGGGGTGGTCTATGGCTACACCTTC. Translated: CASSQEVGVVYGYTF.

The chain joins TRBV20-1 to TRBJ2-1, with 9 bases fitting TRBD2. Germline CDR1 and CDR2: DFQATT and SNEGSKA (reference sequence). With V trimmed by 0 bases and J by 2 bases, 2 bases remained unmatched. The CDR3 has 15 amino acids. In DNA, the CDR3 is TGCAGTGCTAGAGATCTAGCGGGGCCCTACAATGAGCAGTTCTTC. Translated, it gives CSARDLAGPYNEQFF.

The chain carries TRBV19 and TRBJ2-2; 11 bases are a match to TRBD1. The germline V gene encodes CDR1 LNHDA and CDR2 SQIVND (reference sequence). The ends lost 8 bases at V and 0 bases at J; junction bases unmatched: 5. There are 16 residues in the CDR3. The CDR3 DNA reads TGTGCCAGTTCTTGGGGACAGGGGGCGAACACCGGGGAGCTGTTTTTT. This gives the protein CASSWGQGANTGELFF. Full variable domain (remainder filled in from reference TRBV19 and TRBJ2-2): DGGITQSPKYLFRKEGQNVTLSCEQNLNHDAMYWYRQDPGQGLRLIYYSQIVNDFQKGDIAEGYSVSREKKESFPLTVTSAQKNPTAFYLCASSWGQGANTGELFFGEGSRLTVL.

The chain uses TRBV7-2 and TRBJ1-2; TRBD1 might be the D (6 bases). In germline, CDR1 is SGHTA, CDR2 FQGNSA. Trimming cost V 3 bases and J 1 base, with 18 bases left between them. The CDR3 spans 17 residues. As DNA, the CDR3 is TGTGCCAGCAGCTTTGAAATCGAACAGGGATTTAACTATGGCTACACCTTC. Translated: CASSFEIEQGFNYGYTF.

This rearrangement joins TRBV2 to TRBJ2-7; no firm D call. CDR3 length: 15 amino acids. The germline CDR1 and CDR2 sequences are SNHLY and FYNNEI. V was clipped by 6 bases and J by 2 bases, with 17 bases between them. The CDR3 reads CASRLQAVGPYEQYF. In DNA form, the CDR3 reads TGTGCCAGCAGGCTCCAGGCAGTTGGGCCCTACGAGCAGTACTTC.

The V call is TRBV20-1, the J call TRBJ1-2; perhaps TRBD1 as D (5 bases). The CDR3 runs to 15 residues. Trimming left V 6 bases short and J 4 bases short, with 21 bases between. Germline CDR1 and CDR2: DFQATT and SNEGSKA (reference sequence). The CDR3 spells CSARLGRTSGYGYTF. The CDR3 nucleotides are TGCAGTGCCAGGTTGGGACGAACATCGGGCTATGGCTACACCTTC.

The chain has TRBV10-3 and TRBJ2-2; TRBD1 matches 7 bases. Trimming took 4 bases from V and 1 from J; bases not matched to a gene: 6. CDR3 length: 16 residues. Germline CDR1 and CDR2: ENHRY and SYGVKD. CDR3 coding DNA: TGTGCCATCAGTGGGAGGCAGGGGGTGAACACCGGGGAGCTGTTTTTT. It encodes CAISGRQGVNTGELFF.

In its sample, this clonotype was seen once. CDR3 protein: CASSYSIGGKGYTIYF. In DNA, the CDR3 is TGTGCCAGCAGTTACTCAATAGGGGGGAAAGGATACACCATATATTTT. V usage is TRBV6-5 and J usage is TRBJ1-3, with a tentative D call TRBD1 (6 bases). V lost 0 bases, J lost 8 bases, and 17 bases lay in between. Per the germline V gene, CDR1 is MNHEY and CDR2 is SVGAGI. The CDR3 spans 16 residues.

The chain recombines TRBV4-1 with TRBJ2-5; D remains unclear. CDR1 is MGHRA, CDR2 YSYEKL, per germline. The CDR3 is 14 residues long. V gave up 1 base and J gave up 3 bases, with 9 bases separating them. The CDR3: CASSQGTQKETQYF. The DNA for the CDR3 is TGCGCCAGCAGCCAAGGGACCCAAAAAGAGACCCAGTACTTC.

The chain links TRBV10-2 to TRBJ2-2; D is perhaps TRBD1 (6 bases). The CDR3 length is 14 residues. V lost 4 bases to trimming and J lost 4 bases, with 10 bases between them. The germline CDR1 and CDR2 sequences are WSHSY and SAAADI. CDR3 loop: CASSATQGTGELFF. The CDR3 nucleotides are TGCGCCAGCAGTGCAACACAGGGCACCGGGGAGCTGTTTTTT.

The chain is built from TRBV6-1 and TRBJ1-1, with D uncertain. Trimming shortened V by 8 bases and J by 7 bases, and 14 bases separated the two germline ends. Germline CDR1 and CDR2: MNHNS and SASEGT. This CDR3 has 12 amino acids. For the CDR3, the DNA is TGTGCCAGCGGCCGGGCCCTGGGTGAAGCTTTCTTT. Residues: CASGRALGEAFF.

The J gene is TRBJ2-1, the V gene TRBV27; TRBD2 matches at 8 bases. Germline assignment: CDR1 MNHEY and CDR2 SMNVEV (reference sequence). The CDR3 spans 16 residues. J was trimmed by 4 bases and V by 0 bases; bases with no gene match: 5. CDR3 DNA: TGTGCCAGCAGTTTATCTTACCAGCGGGGGTACAATGAGCAGTTCTTC. Its protein is CASSLSYQRGYNEQFF.

This clonotype has just a few counts. The rearrangement uses TRBV20-1 and TRBJ2-3; 8 bases fit TRBD1. The J segment lost 4 bases and the V segment lost 3 bases, leaving 3 bases of the junction unmatched. CDR1 is DFQATT, CDR2 SNEGSKA, per germline (reference sequence). CDR3 size: 13 residues. CDR3 residues: CSARGRGPDTQYF. The CDR3 DNA reads TGCAGTGCTAGGGGCAGGGGGCCAGATACGCAGTATTTT.

This chain connects TRBV28 to TRBJ1-2, with D unclear. The V and J ends lost 3 bases and 7 bases respectively, with 12 bases between them. Looked up from germline, CDR1 is MDHEN and CDR2 is SYDVKM. The length of the CDR3 is 13 residues. The CDR3 reads CASSFEGRPGYTF. DNA for the CDR3: TGTGCCAGCAGTTTTGAAGGGCGTCCTGGCTACACCTTC.

This chain joins TRBV11-2 and TRBJ2-5; TRBD2 aligns across 8 bases. CDR1 and CDR2 (germline): SGHAT, FQNNGV. V dropped 5 bases and J dropped 6; count of bases not matched to a gene: 14. The CDR3 is 16 residues long. This chain's CDR3 is CASSHIRGGPVKTQYF. The DNA of the CDR3 is TGTGCCAGCAGCCACATTCGGGGGGGGCCGGTAAAGACCCAGTACTTC.

The chain links TRBV28 to TRBJ1-1; D is uncertain. The CDR3 totals 11 residues. V was pared by 9 bases and J by 2 bases, with 7 bases between. Germline CDR1 and CDR2: MDHEN and SYDVKM. CDR3 bases: TGTGCCAGTCGAATAAACACTGAAGCTTTCTTT. Amino acid sequence: CASRINTEAFF.

This clonotype occurred once. The chain uses TRBV5-6 and TRBJ1-1, with 7 bases that match TRBD1. This CDR3 contains 17 residues. Germline lookup yields CDR1 SGHDT and CDR2 YYEEEE. With V trimmed by 5 bases and J by 5 bases, 18 bases remained unmatched. The CDR3 loop reads CASSKRGPPGRRTEAFF. In DNA, the CDR3 is TGTGCCAGCAGTAAAAGGGGGCCGCCGGGGAGGAGGACTGAAGCTTTCTTT. Full variable domain (remainder filled in from reference TRBV5-6 and TRBJ1-1): DAGVTQSPTHLIKTRGQQVTLRCSPKSGHDTVSWYQQALGQGPQFIFQYYEEEERQRGNFPDRFSGHQFPNYSSELNVNALLLGDSALYLCASSKRGPPGRRTEAFFGQGTRLTVV.

This clonotype turned up a few times. This chain links TRBV7-8 with TRBJ2-1; no clear D. The CDR3 has 13 amino acids. The V and J ends lost 3 bases and 9 bases respectively, with 12 bases between them. Germline loops: CDR1 SGHVS, CDR2 FQNEAQ. DNA of the CDR3: TGTGCCAGCAGCTTTGTGGACCAGCTTGAGCAGTTCTTC. It specifies CASSFVDQLEQFF.

The chain links TRBV20-1 to TRBJ1-5; D possibly corresponds to TRBD1 (5 bases). V lost 5 bases and J lost 3, with 17 bases in between. CDR1 is DFQATT, CDR2 SNEGSKA, per germline (reference sequence). The CDR3 contains 15 residues. The CDR3: CSADGTQGFNQPQHF. The CDR3 DNA reads as TGCAGTGCTGACGGGACGCAGGGCTTCAATCAGCCCCAGCATTTT.

The chain has TRBV7-2 and TRBJ1-1; D may be TRBD1 (6 bases). Looked up from germline, CDR1 is SGHTA and CDR2 is FQGNSA. The CDR3 has 16 amino acids. The V end was cut by 5 bases, the J end by 1 base, with 17 bases between. The CDR3 spells CASSLGRVQGNTEAFF. The CDR3 DNA is TGTGCCAGCAGCCTTGGGAGAGTACAGGGGAACACTGAAGCTTTCTTT.

By its share, this clonotype is hyperexpanded. CDR3 sequence: CATSDRGQGYEQFF. The DNA for the CDR3 is TGTGCCACCAGTGATCGAGGACAGGGTTATGAGCAGTTCTTC. The rearrangement links TRBV24-1 to TRBJ2-1; 8 bases match TRBD1. The ends lost 3 bases at V and 8 bases at J; junction bases unmatched: 5. CDR3 length equals 14 residues. Germline assignment: CDR1 KGHDR and CDR2 SFDVKD.

This clonotype was detected only a few times. The gene calls are TRBV19 and TRBJ1-1; D unresolved. This CDR3 is built from 13 residues. Per the germline V gene, CDR1 is LNHDA and CDR2 is SQIVND (reference sequence). Deletions cut 5 bases from V and 1 base from J, with 8 bases between. The CDR3 loop is CASSVTGNTEAFF. CDR3 nucleotides: TGTGCCAGTAGTGTAACGGGGAACACTGAAGCTTTCTTT. The whole variable domain, remainder taken from reference TRBV19 and TRBJ1-1, is DGGITQSPKYLFRKEGQNVTLSCEQNLNHDAMYWYRQDPGQGLRLIYYSQIVNDFQKGDIAEGYSVSREKKESFPLTVTSAQKNPTAFYLCASSVTGNTEAFFGQGTRLTVV.

In its sample, this clonotype was seen a few times. This chain connects TRBV6-1 to TRBJ1-1; 8 nucleotides match TRBD1. There are 17 residues in the CDR3. V was pared by 5 bases and J by 1 base, with 12 bases of the junction left unmatched. CDR1 and CDR2 from the germline V gene are MNHNS and SASEGT. The CDR3 is CASSRRSFGQGNTEAFF. In DNA form, the CDR3 reads TGTGCCAGCAGTCGCCGTTCGTTCGGACAGGGGAACACTGAAGCTTTCTTT.

This sequence joins TRBV20-1 and TRBJ2-5; no clear D. The germline CDR1 and CDR2 sequences are DFQATT and SNEGSKA (reference sequence). CDR3 size: 11 residues. V was clipped by 0 bases and J by 7 bases, with 6 bases between them. The CDR3 is CSARDPGTQYF. The DNA of the CDR3 is TGCAGTGCTAGAGACCCTGGGACCCAGTACTTC.

The chain employs TRBV6-2 or TRBV6-3 and TRBJ1-1, with D uncertain. Trimming took off 10 bases at V and 0 bases at J, with 9 bases between the two ends. The CDR3 contains 12 residues. Germline CDR1 reads MNHEY; CDR2 reads SVGEGT. The CDR3 loop reads CATSQLNTEAFF. Here the CDR3 DNA reads TGTGCCACGAGTCAGCTGAACACTGAAGCTTTCTTT.